The clone carrying this T cell receptor (beta chain) has just a few counts. TCRdb independently ran MiXCR on the 5' RACE reads; one entry per CDR3 protein. Here the sample spans 500,000 to 600,000 distinct CDR3 sequences, around 20% being singletons. The data are from a study of identical twins. Trimming pared 5 bases from V and 3 bases from J, leaving 8 bases between. The CDR3 consists of 12 residues. Per germline, CDR1 LGHDT and CDR2 YNNKEL (reference sequence). Another study also made use of these data, one on T cells expressing NK-cell markers. From that report: T cells sorted in several experiments were restricted to alpha-beta TCR T cells by an anti-gamma-delta TCR antibody.

The chain is built from TRBV3-1 and TRBJ2-7; no clear D. The sequenced sample consisted of CD4+ T cells sorted from blood. The sequence was obtained from a young woman in good health. The CDR3 sequence: CASSVGNYEQYF. DNA of the CDR3: TGTGCCAGCAGCGTAGGAAACTACGAGCAGTACTTC.